The clone carrying this T cell receptor beta chain was recorded a few times. What it binds is unknown. This sample stems from a study of shared clonotypes between healthy human individuals. In the study overall: With ages of 18 to 49, the donors were a couple of women and a few men. Findings of the study overall: Clonotypes which were not shared had lower generation probabilities than clonotypes that all four donors shared. When naive CD4 clonotypes were compared across a few donors, 5% to 5.5% were shared.

A split of CD4+ cells into CD45RA+ naive and CD45RA-negative memory subsets was performed. TCRdb's copy holds only in-frame clones and misses some; the assay was immunoSEQ multiplex PCR. Of about a million clones in the sample, approximately 72% were seen once. The sequencing sample was made of memory CD4+ T cells sorted from blood. Documented subset: CD45RA-negative fraction. The TCR originated in a young man in good health.

CDR3 sequence: CASSLVAYNSPLHF. CDR3 coding DNA: TGTGCCAGCAGCTTAGTCGCCTATAATTCACCCCTCCACTTT. V usage is TRBV11-2 and J usage is TRBJ1-6; the D is unclear. Trimming removed 1 base from V and 2 bases from J, with 3 bases in between. The CDR3 is made up of 14 amino acids. Per the germline V gene, CDR1 is SGHAT and CDR2 is FQNNGV.